The count of the clone carrying this T cell receptor (beta chain) is one. As yet, its antigen is unknown. With V trimmed by 6 bases and J by 2 bases, 0 bases remained unmatched. Germline V gene sequence: CDR1 MDHEN, CDR2 SYDVKM. The length of the CDR3 is 13 residues. This sample is drawn from a study of cytomegalovirus exposure and HLA in healthy donors. Researchers ran the PCR with 60 Vbeta and 13 Jbeta primers. Clones were sequenced by immunoSEQ multiplex PCR, and TCRdb holds only the in-frame ones, with some missing. The table shows approximately 130,000 clones, with about two thirds occurring only once. The study, taken as a whole, reports: In an earlier analysis, most TCR beta V segments were productive about 87% or about 30% of the time.

This rearrangement joins TRBV28 to TRBJ1-2; 10 nucleotides match TRBD1. The source of this sequence is a human donor in good health. The sequenced material came from PBMCs. CDR3: CASRDRGNYGYTF. The CDR3 DNA sequence: TGTGCCAGCAGGGACAGGGGGAACTATGGCTACACCTTC.